This T cell receptor beta chain was profiled in a study of OX40 agonist ivuxolimab in advanced cancers. Background for the entire study: The costimulatory receptor OX40 (CD134) was targeted by ivuxolimab, a fully human IgG2 agonistic monoclonal antibody. In the dose-escalation cohort, 65% to 85% of patients were male, and the mean age was around 65 years with a range of about 20 to 80. Intravenous ivuxolimab was administered to patients every 2 weeks at six dose levels: 0.01, 0.1, 0.3, 1.5, 3 and 10 mg/kg. Partial responses occurred in three dose-escalation patients, of whom one had hepatocellular carcinoma and two had cutaneous melanoma. Of the approximately 54 dose-escalation patients, hepatocellular carcinoma was present in roughly 19, melanoma in approximately 15, renal cell carcinoma in 9 and head and neck cancer in 9. Prior anti-PD-1, anti-PD-L1 or anti-CTLA-4 therapy was permitted, and 30% to 45% of dose-escalation patients had received checkpoint inhibitors. Peripheral TCRbeta sequencing aimed to test whether ivuxolimab altered TCR sequence diversity and caused clonal T-cell expansion. The paper reports the monotherapy dose-escalation portion (N ≈ 50 patients) of the phase I ivuxolimab trial.

To sequence the TCRbeta CDR3 region, genomic DNA was isolated from the sorted cells. The immunoSEQ Assay was used for sequencing of TCRbeta CDR3 regions. In its TCRdb copy, this immuneACCESS table keeps in-frame sequences only and misses some clones. Where compared with another copy, unresolved V genes explain less than half of these, and the others have no known cause. The table for this sample lists roughly 16,000 clones; roughly 72% of them were counted only once. Roughly half of the sample belongs to the ten largest clones. The trial excluded patients who had a history of autoimmune disease or who were on systemic immunosuppression. In every dose cohort, peripheral blood was drawn for TCR sequencing at baseline, cycle 4 day 1, and cycle 7 day 1. The samples were drawn from a first-in-human, open-label, multicenter phase I dose-escalation trial of ivuxolimab. Adults with locally advanced or metastatic melanoma, renal cell, hepatocellular, or head and neck squamous cell carcinoma were enrolled in the trial. Before TCR sequencing, CD4+ and CD8+ T cells were separately sorted from peripheral blood.

For this clone: Its antigen remains unidentified. It has no much larger one-base neighbor in the sample; base qualities were not kept.

General study outcomes and caveats: In the 0.1-3.0 mg/kg groups, partial responders had among the lowest normalized peripheral clonal expansion, particularly in CD8+ T cells. Low levels of normalized T-cell clonal expansion were also shown by some nonresponding patients. At doses of 0.1 to 3.0 mg/kg, clonal expansion of both CD4+ and CD8+ blood T cells was observed from baseline to week 6. The antigen specificity of the peripheral T cells that underwent clonal expansion was not determined. After ivuxolimab, more expanded clones were found on average in CD8+ T cells than in CD4+ T cells.

The material was CD4+ or CD8+ T cells sorted from blood, obtained in a trial of the OX40 agonist ivuxolimab. The clonotype comes from an adult with an advanced solid tumor such as melanoma, head and neck, liver or kidney cancer.

The DNA sequence reads TGTGCCAGCAGCTTGGTGGCGGGGGCGACTGAAGCTTTCTTT. It translates as CASSLVAGATEAFF. Recombination linked TRBV5-5 to TRBJ1-1; the D gene is perhaps TRBD1, from 6 matching bases. V is pared back by 0 bases and J by 5 bases, with 11 bases lying between the germline termini. CDR1 and CDR2 are read off the germline V gene (reference sequence) as SGHKS and YYEKEE. CDR3 length: 14 amino acids, cysteine to phenylalanine. Only CDR3 DNA remains: 42 bases, in frame from the first base.